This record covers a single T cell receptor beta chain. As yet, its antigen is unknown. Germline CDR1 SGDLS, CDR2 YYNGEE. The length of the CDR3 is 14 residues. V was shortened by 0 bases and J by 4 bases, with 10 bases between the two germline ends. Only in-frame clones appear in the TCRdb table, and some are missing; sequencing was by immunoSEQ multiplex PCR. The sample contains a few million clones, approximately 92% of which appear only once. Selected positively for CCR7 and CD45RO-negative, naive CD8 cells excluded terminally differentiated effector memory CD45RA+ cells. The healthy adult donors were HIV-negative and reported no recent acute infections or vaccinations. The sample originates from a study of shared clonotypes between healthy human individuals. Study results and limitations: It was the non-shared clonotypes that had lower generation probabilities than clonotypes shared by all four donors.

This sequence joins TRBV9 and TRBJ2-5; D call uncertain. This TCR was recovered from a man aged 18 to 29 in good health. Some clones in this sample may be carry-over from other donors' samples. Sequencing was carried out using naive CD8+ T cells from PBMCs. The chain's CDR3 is CASSVEGLRETQYF. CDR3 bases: TGTGCCAGCAGCGTAGAAGGGTTGAGAGAGACCCAGTACTTC.